Each of the 21 T cell receptor beta chains below was sequenced from the same sample in a study of T-cell reconstitution after alpha-beta-depleted transplantation in children. Preparing the TCRbeta library involved the use of unique molecular identifiers. One entry per CDR3 protein results from TCRdb running MiXCR on the PCR reads. Seen here are about 610,000 distinct CDR3 sequences, about 11% observed once, and the top ten hold roughly 3.9%. The sample in question was PBMCs from the stem cell graft donor, obtained from the stem cell graft. The receptor source for this set is a human donor who donated a stem cell graft to a child with acute myeloid leukemia.

This clonotype was counted many times. V is TRBV28 and J is TRBJ2-3, with TRBD1 as a possible D gene (6 bases). The CDR3 runs 16 residues. Trimming shortened V by 3 bases and J by 0 bases, and 13 bases separated the two germline ends. CDR1 and CDR2 from the germline V gene are MDHEN and SYDVKM. The CDR3 DNA sequence: TGTGCCAGCAGTTTGGGGGCAGGCGCTAGCACAGATACGCAGTATTTT. Translated: CASSLGAGASTDTQYF.

This clonotype was picked up a small number of times. V and J are TRBV3-1 and TRBJ2-7; D may correspond to TRBD1 or TRBD2 (5 bases each). This CDR3 is built from 15 residues. V shed 5 bases and J shed 7 bases, with 21 bases lying between them. Germline CDR1 is LGHDT and CDR2 is YNNKEL (reference sequence). For the CDR3, the DNA is TGTGCCAGCAGCACCCGGGACCTACCAAACTCTGAGCAGTACTTC. Translation gives CASSTRDLPNSEQYF.

This clonotype came up a few times. The V gene is TRBV25-1, the J gene TRBJ1-2; maybe TRBD1 (5 bases). This CDR3 has 13 residues. Germline V gene sequence: CDR1 MGHDK, CDR2 SYGVNS. V lost 6 bases, J lost 3 bases, and 11 bases lay in between. The CDR3 DNA is TGTGCCAGCAGGAATCCGACAGACTATGGCTACACCTTC. Translating gives CASRNPTDYGYTF.

This clonotype was recorded many times. The chain joins TRBV4-3 to TRBJ2-1; the D is unclear. The CDR3 runs 17 residues. Germline CDR1 LGHNA, CDR2 YSLEER. V lost 0 bases and J 3 bases, leaving 15 bases between the germline ends. The CDR3 nucleotides read TGCGCCAGCAGCCAAGATATCGGGTCGCGCGACTACAATGAGCAGTTCTTC. It encodes CASSQDIGSRDYNEQFF.

This clonotype has a handful of counts. The chain joins TRBV20-1 to TRBJ2-6; no definite D call. The germline V gene encodes CDR1 DFQATT and CDR2 SNEGSKA (reference sequence). The CDR3 extends over 16 amino acids. The V gene lost 2 bases and the J gene lost 0 bases, with 11 bases spanning the gap. Written as DNA, the CDR3 is TGCAGTGCTAGAATGGGCCGGAGCTCTGGGGCCAACGTCCTGACTTTC. Translation gives CSARMGRSSGANVLTF.

The rearrangement links TRBV24-1 to TRBJ2-5, with TRBD2 matching over 12 bases. Trimming cost V 3 bases and J 2 bases; bases outside gene matches: 6. Per the germline V gene, CDR1 is KGHDR and CDR2 is SFDVKD. The CDR3 runs to 17 residues. CDR3 coding DNA: TGTGCCACCAGTGATCCGACTAGCGGGAGAGAACAAGAGACCCAGTACTTC. Translating gives CATSDPTSGREQETQYF.

In this sample, this clonotype turned up many times. This chain links TRBV12-3 or TRBV12-4 with TRBJ1-6; TRBD1 agrees at 7 bases. The V gene end was trimmed by 6 bases and the J gene end by 10 bases; junction bases not matched to a gene: 9. The CDR3 length is 14 residues. The CDR3 DNA reads TGTGCCAGCAGCCTCAGACAGGGACACTCACCCCTCCACTTT. Translation: CASSLRQGHSPLHF.

CDR3 sequence: CASSSRGLAGNYEQYF. CDR3 sequence (DNA): TGTGCCAGCAGTTCCAGGGGACTAGCGGGAAACTACGAGCAGTACTTC. The rearrangement joins TRBV6-5 to TRBJ2-7; 13 nucleotides match TRBD2. The CDR3 is 16 residues long. Looked up from germline, CDR1 is MNHEY and CDR2 is SVGAGI. Germline trimming cut 4 bases from V and 3 bases from J; bases unmatched to any gene: 6.

This chain joins TRBV30 and TRBJ2-1; TRBD2 aligns across 7 bases. Unmatched junction bases numbered 4, after V lost 3 bases and J lost 2 bases. Germline lookup yields CDR1 GTSNPN and CDR2 SVGIG (reference sequence). This CDR3 has 14 amino acids. The CDR3 loop reads CAWSGRRPYNEQFF. CDR3 coding DNA: TGTGCCTGGAGCGGGAGGAGGCCCTACAATGAGCAGTTCTTC.

The sample holds a few counts of this clonotype. This chain links TRBV25-1 with TRBJ2-3; no firm D call. There are 20 residues in the CDR3. CDR1 is MGHDK and CDR2 is SYGVNS in the germline V gene. V was pared by 5 bases and J by 2 bases, with 29 bases between. The CDR3 coding sequence is TGTGCCAGCAGTAACTTCTCTCCCTGGGTGACTCCCCCTCACACAGATACGCAGTATTTT. Encoded protein: CASSNFSPWVTPPHTDTQYF.

The V call is TRBV5-1, the J call TRBJ2-5; 7 positions agree with TRBD2. CDR3 size: 16 residues. CDR1 and CDR2 (germline): SGHRS, YFSETQ. The V and J ends lost 0 bases and 5 bases, in that order; junction bases with no gene match: 10. The CDR3 here is CASSLGGTTFRETQYF. The DNA of the CDR3 is TGCGCCAGCAGCTTGGGAGGGACTACCTTCCGGGAGACCCAGTACTTC.

The CDR3 DNA sequence: TGTGCCAGCGGAGAACAGGGGGGCAGTGGCAAGAGAAAACTGTTTTTT. It specifies CASGEQGGSGKRKLFF. This chain connects TRBV28 to TRBJ1-4, with 8 bases aligning to TRBD1. There are 16 residues in the CDR3. Germline V lookup: CDR1 MDHEN, CDR2 SYDVKM. V gave up 8 bases and J gave up 10 bases; unmatched junction bases: 18.

This clonotype was observed at least ten times. The chain combines TRBV7-2 with TRBJ2-7, with D perhaps matching TRBD1 or TRBD2 (5 bases each). The CDR3 has 13 residues. The germline V gene encodes CDR1 SGHTA and CDR2 FQGNSA. Trimming removed 0 bases at V and 6 bases at J, with 9 bases between. The CDR3 protein is CASSLARGGEQYF. CDR3 DNA: TGTGCCAGCAGCTTAGCCCGTGGGGGCGAGCAGTACTTC.

This chain links TRBV29-1 with TRBJ2-7, with TRBD1 matching over 8 bases. From germline, CDR1 is SQVTM and CDR2 ANQGSEA. With V trimmed by 5 bases and J by 3 bases, 12 bases remained unmatched. CDR3 length equals 15 residues. The chain's CDR3 is CSVLGGRQGIYEQYF. CDR3 in DNA: TGCAGCGTTTTGGGGGGAAGACAGGGGATCTACGAGCAGTACTTC.

This clonotype occurred a few times. V and J are TRBV28 and TRBJ2-1; D possibly matches TRBD1 or TRBD2 (6 bases each). The V end lost 4 bases, the J end lost 7 bases, and 20 bases lay between the germline ends. CDR3 length equals 16 residues. Germline loops: CDR1 MDHEN, CDR2 SYDVKM. CDR3: CASSYPLGGKGNEQFF. The CDR3, as DNA: TGTGCCAGCAGTTACCCCCTAGGGGGGAAGGGGAATGAGCAGTTCTTC.

The sample holds many counts of this clonotype. The V call is TRBV29-1, the J call TRBJ2-7; a weak D match, TRBD1 (5 bases). Trimming pared 6 bases from V and 0 bases from J, leaving 15 bases between. This CDR3 contains 14 residues. Germline values: CDR1 SQVTM, CDR2 ANQGSEA. For the CDR3, the DNA is TGCAGCGTCCGGACACCCCAGAGCTCCTACGAGCAGTACTTC. This encodes CSVRTPQSSYEQYF.

In its sample, this clonotype was seen a few times. This sequence joins TRBV4-1 and TRBJ1-1; maybe TRBD1 (6 bases). Germline CDR1 MGHRA, CDR2 YSYEKL. CDR3 length equals 18 residues. V lost 1 base and J lost 5, with 23 bases in between. This CDR3 is CASSQVLQGIGFETEAFF. CDR3 coding DNA: TGCGCCAGCAGCCAAGTTTTACAGGGCATAGGGTTCGAGACTGAAGCTTTCTTT.

The V call is TRBV20-1, the J call TRBJ2-3, with 9 nucleotides matching TRBD2. V trimming: 5 bases; J trimming: 2 bases; junction bases outside the gene matches: 5. The CDR3 has 14 residues. CDR1 is DFQATT, CDR2 SNEGSKA, per germline (reference sequence). The CDR3 coding sequence is TGCAGTGCTTTAGCGGGAGCAAACACAGATACGCAGTATTTT. Its translation: CSALAGANTDTQYF.

This clonotype has ten or more counts. V usage is TRBV20-1 and J usage is TRBJ2-7; D is perhaps TRBD2 (6 bases). CDR1 and CDR2 (germline): DFQATT, SNEGSKA (reference sequence). CDR3 size: 12 residues. The germline V and J ends were trimmed by 6 bases and 6 bases, with 15 bases remaining between them. The CDR3 coding sequence is TGCAGTGCCACGACTAGTACCCCCGAGCAGTACTTC. Its translation is CSATTSTPEQYF.

This clonotype was observed a few times. The chain links TRBV5-1 to TRBJ1-5; D gene ambiguous. The CDR3 contains 13 residues. Germline CDR1 is SGHRS and CDR2 is YFSETQ. Trimming cost V 3 bases and J 4 bases, with 8 bases left between them. CDR3 protein: CASSSAPNQPQHF. CDR3 nucleotides: TGCGCCAGCAGCTCGGCACCTAATCAGCCCCAGCATTTT.

This clonotype has at least ten counts. The chain is built from TRBV6-5 and TRBJ2-1, with TRBD2 identical over 13 bases. The CDR3 spans 15 residues. In germline, CDR1 is MNHEY, CDR2 SVGAGI. The ends lost 6 bases at V and 7 bases at J; junction bases unmatched: 6. CDR3 bases: TGTGCCAGCAGCTTACTAGCGGGAGGGCGGAATGAGCAGTTCTTC. Its protein product is CASSLLAGGRNEQFF.